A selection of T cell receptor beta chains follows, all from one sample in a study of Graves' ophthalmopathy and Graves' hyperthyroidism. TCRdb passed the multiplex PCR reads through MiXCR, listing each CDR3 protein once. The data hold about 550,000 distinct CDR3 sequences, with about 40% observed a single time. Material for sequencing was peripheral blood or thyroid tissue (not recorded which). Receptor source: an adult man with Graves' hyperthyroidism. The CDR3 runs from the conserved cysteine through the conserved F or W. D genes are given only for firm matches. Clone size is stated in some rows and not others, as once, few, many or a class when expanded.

TGTGCCACCGCGGGTTTGCCCGTATTCCACGAGCAGTACTTC	CATAGLPVFHEQYF	TRBV6-5	TRBJ2-7	.	14	many
TGTGCCAGCAGCTATCCTACAGGGTCGTTATCCTACGAGCAGTACTTC	CASSYPTGSLSYEQYF	TRBV7-2	TRBJ2-7	.	16	many
TGTGCCATCAGTCTCGCCCTCGAGGACCAGTACTTC	CAISLALEDQYF	TRBV10-3	TRBJ2-5	.	12	.
TGTGCCAGCAGCCTGGGGGGGGCGGACGGCTACACCTTC	CASSLGGADGYTF	TRBV28	TRBJ1-2	.	13	few
TGTGCCAGCAGCTTAGAGGGGGAACTTGGCTACACCTTC	CASSLEGELGYTF	TRBV11-2	TRBJ1-2	.	13	.
TGTGCCAGCAGCCAAGAGTCAGGGCACCTTGAAGCTTTCTTT	CASSQESGHLEAFF	TRBV14	TRBJ1-1	.	14	many
TGTGCCAGCATGCGGACAAGTAACACCGGGGAGCTGTTTTTT	CASMRTSNTGELFF	TRBV2	TRBJ2-2	.	14	many
TGCGCCAGCAGCCGACTAGCGGGAGACCTTGAGCAGTACTTC	CASSRLAGDLEQYF	TRBV4-1	TRBJ2-7	TRBD2	14	.
TGTGCCAGCAGTTGGAGGGGGGCGGTTACAGATACGCAGTATTTT	CASSWRGAVTDTQYF	TRBV6-1	TRBJ2-3	.	15	.
TGTGCCATCAGTGGGACTAGTAGGGATGAGCAGTTCTTC	CAISGTSRDEQFF	TRBV10-3	TRBJ2-1	TRBD2	13	.
TGTGCCAGCAGTTCGACCTTGACAGGGGGCTATGGCTACACCTTC	CASSSTLTGGYGYTF	TRBV28	TRBJ1-2	TRBD1	15	few
TGTGCCAGCAGATGGGCGGAGGGGCGCGGTTCTACTGGAAACACCATATATTTT	CASRWAEGRGSTGNTIYF	TRBV2	TRBJ1-3	.	18	many
TGTGCCAGCACCTACCGATTTGGACAGTCAAGCACTGAAGCTTTCTTT	CASTYRFGQSSTEAFF	TRBV6-5	TRBJ1-1	.	16	many
TGCAGCGTTGTGGGGCTAGCGGGGCCAAATGAGCAGTACTTC	CSVVGLAGPNEQYF	TRBV29-1	TRBJ2-7	TRBD2	14	.
TGCAGTGCTAGAGCTCCGGGACTCCTTTTAAATCAGCCCCAGCATTTT	CSARAPGLLLNQPQHF	TRBV20-1	TRBJ1-5	.	16	many
TGTGCCAGCAGCTTGTGGAATAGCGGCACAGATACGCAGTATTTT	CASSLWNSGTDTQYF	TRBV9	TRBJ2-3	.	15	once
TGTGCCACCAGTGGTGATTGGGCAGAGAACGGGGAGACCCAGTACTTC	CATSGDWAENGETQYF	TRBV24-1	TRBJ2-5	.	16	.
TGTGCCAGCAGTGAAGAGGACCTGACTTTC	CASSEEDLTF	TRBV2	TRBJ2-6	.	10	.
TGTGCTAGTGGTTTGGTACTCCAGGGGGCGAGTTACACCTTC	CASGLVLQGASYTF	TRBV12-5	TRBJ1-2	TRBD1	14	many
TGTGCCATTGACCTTGGCTATGGCTACACCTTC	CAIDLGYGYTF	TRBV2	TRBJ1-2	.	11	many
TGTGCCAGCAGCCCGAACACCGGGCAAGAGACCCAGTACTTC	CASSPNTGQETQYF	TRBV7-9	TRBJ2-5	.	14	many
TGTGCCAGCAGTTACGGGAATAACTATGGCTACACCTTC	CASSYGNNYGYTF	TRBV6-5	TRBJ1-2	.	13	many
TGCAGCGTGGTGACCGGGACAGGGGACGAAAAACTGTTTTTT	CSVVTGTGDEKLFF	TRBV29-1	TRBJ1-4	TRBD1	14	many
TGTGCCAGCAGCCCCCGGAGTTGGAACACTGAAGCTTTCTTT	CASSPRSWNTEAFF	TRBV3-1	TRBJ1-1	.	14	.
TGTGCCACCTCGGGACAGACCTACGAGCAGTACTTC	CATSGQTYEQYF	TRBV15	TRBJ2-7	TRBD1	12	few
TGTGCCAGCAGTTTAGTATCGGGGGCTGACGAGCAGTACTTC	CASSLVSGADEQYF	TRBV12-3/TRBV12-4	TRBJ2-7	.	14	many
TGCAGTGCTAGGGTGGGGGCCACTGAAGCTTCCTTT	CSARVGATEASF	TRBV20-1	TRBJ1-1	.	12	once
TGTGCCAGCAGCTTAGCCCCCACAGATACGCAGTATTTT	CASSLAPTDTQYF	TRBV7-9	TRBJ2-3	.	13	few
TGTGCCAGCAGCTTAGCGGGGCCTCTCTCCTACGAGCAGTACTTC	CASSLAGPLSYEQYF	TRBV7-9	TRBJ2-7	.	15	many